Listed below are T cell receptor beta chains from one sample, sequenced in a study of CD8+CD57+ T cells in acquired aplastic anemia. TCRdb reanalysed the reads using MiXCR and keeps one entry per CDR3 protein. The data show about 180,000 distinct CDR3 sequences, roughly 60% seen once. The sequencing input was sorted CD4+, CD8+, or CD8+CD57+ T cells (not recorded which) from PBMCs. These receptors all come from a human donor with aplastic anemia. Each CDR3 is given with its conserved first and last residue. D genes are given only for firm matches. A clone size is listed for some rows: how often the clone was seen (once, few, many), or a class if it is expanded.

d_call: TRBD2
clone_size: .
v_call: TRBV10-3
j_call: TRBJ2-3
cdr3_aa: CAIAERAGGRTDTQYF
cdr3_nt: TGTGCCATCGCAGAACGGGCGGGGGGGCGGACAGATACGCAGTATTTT

d_call: .
clone_size: .
v_call: TRBV7-9
j_call: TRBJ1-2
cdr3_aa: CASSMTLEGNYGYTF
cdr3_nt: TGTGCCAGCAGCATGACCTTGGAGGGCAACTATGGCTACACCTTC

d_call: .
clone_size: .
v_call: TRBV7-9
j_call: TRBJ1-3
cdr3_aa: CASSLAAGANTIYF
cdr3_nt: TGTGCCAGCAGCTTAGCCGCAGGGGCAAACACCATATATTTT

d_call: .
clone_size: .
v_call: TRBV20-1
j_call: TRBJ2-5
cdr3_aa: CSTPQPAGETQYF
cdr3_nt: TGCAGCACCCCACAGCCCGCGGGGGAGACCCAGTACTTC

d_call: .
clone_size: .
v_call: TRBV7-2
j_call: TRBJ2-1
cdr3_aa: CASSLVPNNEQFF
cdr3_nt: TGTGCCAGCAGCTTAGTACCGAACAATGAGCAGTTCTTC

d_call: .
clone_size: many
v_call: TRBV12-3/TRBV12-4
j_call: TRBJ1-2
cdr3_aa: CASSLRGHQPNYGYTF
cdr3_nt: TGTGCCAGCAGTTTAAGGGGACACCAACCTAACTATGGCTACACCTTC

d_call: .
clone_size: .
v_call: TRBV19
j_call: TRBJ2-7
cdr3_aa: CASREGRDSYEQYF
cdr3_nt: TGTGCCAGCCGAGAAGGACGGGACTCCTACGAGCAGTACTTC

d_call: .
clone_size: many
v_call: TRBV2
j_call: TRBJ2-7
cdr3_aa: CASTKDSYEQYF
cdr3_nt: TGTGCCAGTACGAAAGACTCCTACGAGCAGTACTTC

d_call: TRBD1
clone_size: .
v_call: TRBV10-1
j_call: TRBJ2-2
cdr3_aa: CADSTGGLTGELFF
cdr3_nt: TGCGCCGACAGCACAGGGGGGTTGACCGGGGAGCTGTTTTTT

d_call: .
clone_size: many
v_call: TRBV6-2/TRBV6-3
j_call: TRBJ1-5
cdr3_aa: CASSWTRNQPQHF
cdr3_nt: TGTGCCAGCAGTTGGACGCGGAATCAGCCCCAGCATTTT

d_call: .
clone_size: .
v_call: TRBV20-1
j_call: TRBJ2-7
cdr3_aa: CSARVAAPYEQYF
cdr3_nt: TGCAGTGCTAGAGTCGCAGCTCCCTACGAGCAGTACTTC

d_call: TRBD1
clone_size: .
v_call: TRBV20-1
j_call: TRBJ1-1
cdr3_aa: CSAKDDRGQFRKNTEVFF
cdr3_nt: TGCAGTGCTAAAGACGACAGGGGGCAATTTCGAAAGAACACTGAAGTTTTCTTT

d_call: .
clone_size: .
v_call: TRBV7-2
j_call: TRBJ2-5
cdr3_aa: CASSLKADYPKTQYF
cdr3_nt: TGTGCCAGCAGCTTAAAAGCAGACTACCCAAAGACCCAGTACTTC

d_call: .
clone_size: .
v_call: TRBV7-3
j_call: TRBJ2-5
cdr3_aa: CASSSPGEEETQYF
cdr3_nt: TGTGCCAGCAGCTCCCCGGGGGAGGAAGAGACCCAGTACTTC

d_call: .
clone_size: once
v_call: TRBV11-3
j_call: TRBJ2-7
cdr3_aa: CASSLDRGRGNEQYF
cdr3_nt: TGTGCCAGCAGCTTAGATCGAGGAAGGGGAAACGAGCAGTACTTC

d_call: .
clone_size: few
v_call: TRBV5-1
j_call: TRBJ2-4
cdr3_aa: CASSLEGAAKNIQYF
cdr3_nt: TGCGCCAGCAGCTTAGAAGGGGCGGCCAAAAACATTCAGTACTTC

d_call: .
clone_size: .
v_call: TRBV27
j_call: TRBJ2-3
cdr3_aa: CASSFSHPTDTQYF
cdr3_nt: TGTGCCAGCAGTTTCTCGCACCCGACAGATACGCAGTATTTT

d_call: .
clone_size: few
v_call: TRBV6-6
j_call: TRBJ1-1
cdr3_aa: CASSFTNTEAFF
cdr3_nt: TGTGCCAGCAGTTTTACGAACACTGAAGCTTTCTTT

d_call: TRBD2
clone_size: .
v_call: TRBV19
j_call: TRBJ2-7
cdr3_aa: CASSIRASGMRAYEQYF
cdr3_nt: TGTGCCAGTAGTATTAGGGCTAGCGGGATGAGGGCCTACGAGCAGTACTTC

d_call: .
clone_size: .
v_call: TRBV7-6
j_call: TRBJ2-7
cdr3_aa: CASSPTWGASGYEQYF
cdr3_nt: TGTGCCAGCAGCCCTACGTGGGGGGCCTCTGGTTACGAGCAGTACTTC

d_call: .
clone_size: .
v_call: TRBV20-1
j_call: TRBJ1-2
cdr3_aa: CSARDLMGNYGYTF
cdr3_nt: TGCAGTGCTAGAGATTTGATGGGGAACTATGGCTACACCTTC

d_call: TRBD2
clone_size: many
v_call: TRBV5-6
j_call: TRBJ2-3
cdr3_aa: CASRLTSPWDTQYF
cdr3_nt: TGTGCCAGCAGACTGACTAGCCCGTGGGATACGCAGTATTTT

d_call: .
clone_size: .
v_call: TRBV20-1
j_call: TRBJ2-3
cdr3_aa: CSARDLRTPTDTQYF
cdr3_nt: TGCAGTGCTAGAGATCTCAGGACCCCCACAGATACGCAGTATTTT

d_call: TRBD1
clone_size: once
v_call: TRBV19
j_call: TRBJ1-1
cdr3_aa: CASSATGSLNTEAFF
cdr3_nt: TGTGCCAGTAGTGCGACAGGGTCGTTGAACACTGAAGCTTTCTTT

d_call: .
clone_size: .
v_call: TRBV7-2
j_call: TRBJ2-1
cdr3_aa: CASSLGADRYNEQFF
cdr3_nt: TGTGCCAGCAGCTTAGGGGCAGACAGGTACAATGAGCAGTTCTTC

d_call: .
clone_size: .
v_call: TRBV2
j_call: TRBJ2-7
cdr3_aa: CASTRGTYEQYF
cdr3_nt: TGTGCCAGCACCCGGGGCACCTACGAGCAGTACTTC

d_call: TRBD1
clone_size: many
v_call: TRBV12-3/TRBV12-4
j_call: TRBJ1-5
cdr3_aa: CASSSRQGRNQPQHF
cdr3_nt: TGTGCCAGCAGTTCTAGACAGGGGAGAAATCAGCCCCAGCATTTT

d_call: .
clone_size: .
v_call: TRBV7-2
j_call: TRBJ1-6
cdr3_aa: CASSLVAVGQLDSPLHF
cdr3_nt: TGTGCCAGCAGCTTAGTAGCAGTAGGGCAGCTGGATTCACCCCTCCACTTT

d_call: .
clone_size: .
v_call: TRBV7-9
j_call: TRBJ2-7
cdr3_aa: CASSAPGRSYEQYF
cdr3_nt: TGTGCCAGCAGCGCACCGGGACGGTCCTACGAGCAGTACTTC

d_call: TRBD2
clone_size: .
v_call: TRBV19
j_call: TRBJ2-2
cdr3_aa: CASSIDSGSGGELFF
cdr3_nt: TGTGCCAGTAGTATCGATAGCGGGAGTGGCGGGGAGCTGTTTTTT

d_call: TRBD2
clone_size: .
v_call: TRBV10-1
j_call: TRBJ2-3
cdr3_aa: CASSQTLAGFHTDTQYF
cdr3_nt: TGCGCCAGCAGCCAGACTTTAGCGGGATTTCATACAGATACGCAGTATTTT

d_call: .
clone_size: .
v_call: TRBV2
j_call: TRBJ2-7
cdr3_aa: CASSARWEGTAYEQYF
cdr3_nt: TGTGCCAGCAGTGCTAGATGGGAGGGGACAGCCTACGAGCAGTACTTC

d_call: .
clone_size: .
v_call: TRBV9
j_call: TRBJ1-2
cdr3_aa: CASSPPREDYGYTF
cdr3_nt: TGTGCCAGCAGCCCTCCCAGGGAGGACTATGGCTACACCTTC

d_call: TRBD1
clone_size: .
v_call: TRBV7-3
j_call: TRBJ1-6
cdr3_aa: CASSLKDRVGSPLHF
cdr3_nt: TGTGCCAGCAGCTTAAAAGACAGGGTGGGTTCACCCCTCCACTTT

d_call: .
clone_size: many
v_call: TRBV6-2/TRBV6-3
j_call: TRBJ1-2
cdr3_aa: CASSRQGLSYGYTF
cdr3_nt: TGTGCCAGCAGCCGCCAGGGGTTATCCTATGGCTACACCTTC

d_call: .
clone_size: few
v_call: TRBV7-9
j_call: TRBJ2-7
cdr3_aa: CASSLTGLSYEQYF
cdr3_nt: TGTGCCAGCAGCTTAACGGGGCTTAGCTACGAGCAGTACTTC

d_call: TRBD1
clone_size: .
v_call: TRBV15
j_call: TRBJ2-7
cdr3_aa: CATSRSGTGSYEQYF
cdr3_nt: TGTGCCACCAGCAGGTCCGGGACAGGCTCCTACGAGCAGTACTTC

d_call: .
clone_size: many
v_call: TRBV10-3
j_call: TRBJ1-2
cdr3_aa: CAISDGSANYGYTF
cdr3_nt: TGTGCCATCAGTGATGGCAGCGCGAACTATGGCTACACCTTC

d_call: .
clone_size: .
v_call: TRBV2
j_call: TRBJ2-6
cdr3_aa: CASSLGNVLTF
cdr3_nt: TGTGCCAGCAGCTTGGGCAACGTCCTGACTTTC

d_call: .
clone_size: .
v_call: TRBV6-1
j_call: TRBJ2-7
cdr3_aa: CASSALPRDEQYF
cdr3_nt: TGTGCCAGCAGTGCCCTCCCCAGGGACGAGCAGTACTTC

d_call: TRBD1
clone_size: .
v_call: TRBV10-3
j_call: TRBJ2-7
cdr3_aa: CAISGGQGYEQYF
cdr3_nt: TGTGCCATCAGTGGGGGACAGGGATACGAGCAGTACTTC

d_call: .
clone_size: .
v_call: TRBV5-6
j_call: TRBJ2-7
cdr3_aa: CASSGRNEQYF
cdr3_nt: TGTGCCAGCAGCGGAAGGAACGAGCAGTACTTC

d_call: .
clone_size: .
v_call: TRBV19
j_call: TRBJ1-3
cdr3_aa: CASSPQGTASGNTIYF
cdr3_nt: TGTGCCAGTAGTCCCCAGGGGACGGCCTCTGGAAACACCATATATTTT

d_call: TRBD2
clone_size: .
v_call: TRBV10-3
j_call: TRBJ2-3
cdr3_aa: CAISGPGLANTDTQYF
cdr3_nt: TGTGCCATCAGTGGGCCGGGACTAGCGAACACAGATACGCAGTATTTT

d_call: .
clone_size: many
v_call: TRBV7-9
j_call: TRBJ1-3
cdr3_aa: CASSKGLRNTIYF
cdr3_nt: TGTGCCAGCAGCAAGGGACTGCGAAACACCATATATTTT

d_call: .
clone_size: few
v_call: TRBV9
j_call: TRBJ2-4
cdr3_aa: CASSVDVEDIQYF
cdr3_nt: TGTGCCAGCAGCGTAGACGTCGAAGACATCCAGTACTTC

d_call: .
clone_size: few
v_call: TRBV10-3
j_call: TRBJ2-1
cdr3_aa: CAISEAYNEQFF
cdr3_nt: TGTGCCATCAGTGAGGCCTACAATGAGCAGTTCTTC

d_call: TRBD2
clone_size: .
v_call: TRBV20-1
j_call: TRBJ2-3
cdr3_aa: CSAREGREGGEQYF
cdr3_nt: TGCAGTGCTAGGGAAGGCAGGGAGGGCGGTGAGCAGTATTTT

d_call: .
clone_size: .
v_call: TRBV7-9
j_call: TRBJ1-1
cdr3_aa: CASSRQADTEAFF
cdr3_nt: TGTGCCAGCAGCCGACAGGCAGACACTGAAGCTTTCTTT

d_call: TRBD2
clone_size: many
v_call: TRBV12-3/TRBV12-4
j_call: TRBJ2-7
cdr3_aa: CASSLVGSGLVGDEQYF
cdr3_nt: TGTGCCAGCAGTTTAGTGGGTTCGGGACTAGTCGGCGACGAGCAGTACTTC

d_call: .
clone_size: few
v_call: TRBV7-2
j_call: TRBJ2-7
cdr3_aa: CASSHPPGEQYF
cdr3_nt: TGTGCCAGCAGCCACCCTCCAGGCGAGCAGTACTTC

d_call: .
clone_size: once
v_call: TRBV6-5
j_call: TRBJ1-6
cdr3_aa: CASQGTDSPLHF
cdr3_nt: TGTGCCAGTCAGGGTACGGATTCACCCCTCCACTTT

d_call: .
clone_size: many
v_call: TRBV15
j_call: TRBJ2-2
cdr3_aa: CATSTRGGNTGELFF
cdr3_nt: TGTGCCACCAGCACTAGAGGAGGGAACACCGGGGAGCTGTTTTTT

d_call: TRBD2
clone_size: few
v_call: TRBV19
j_call: TRBJ2-7
cdr3_aa: CASSFVGTSGTPSSYEQYF
cdr3_nt: TGTGCCAGTAGTTTCGTCGGGACTAGCGGGACCCCGAGCTCCTACGAGCAGTACTTC